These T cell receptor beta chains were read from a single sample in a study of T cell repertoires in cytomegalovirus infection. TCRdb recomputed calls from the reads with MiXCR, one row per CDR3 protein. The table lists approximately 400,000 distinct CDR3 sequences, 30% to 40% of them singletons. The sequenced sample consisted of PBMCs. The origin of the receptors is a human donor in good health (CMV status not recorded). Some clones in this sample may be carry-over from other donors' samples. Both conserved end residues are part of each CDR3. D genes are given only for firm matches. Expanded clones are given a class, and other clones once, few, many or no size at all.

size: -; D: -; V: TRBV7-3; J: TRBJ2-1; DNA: TGTGCCAGCAGCTTAAGTACGGGACTCATGAGTGAGCAGTTCTTC; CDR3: CASSLSTGLMSEQFF
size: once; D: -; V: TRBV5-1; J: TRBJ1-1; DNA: TGCGCCAGCAGCTCCGATTTCGGGACTGAAGCTTTCTTT; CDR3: CASSSDFGTEAFF
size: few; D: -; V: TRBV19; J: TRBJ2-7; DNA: TGTGCCAGTAGTATGGGACAAACTTACTACGAGCAGTACTTC; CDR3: CASSMGQTYYEQYF
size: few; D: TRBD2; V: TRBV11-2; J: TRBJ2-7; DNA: TGTGCCAGCAGCTTAGATCTAGCGGGGGGGCCTTCGCAGTACTTC; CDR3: CASSLDLAGGPSQYF
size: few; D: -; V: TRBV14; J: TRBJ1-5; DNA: TGTGCCAGCAGCCACCCTCCGCCCAGGGGAAGCAATCAGCCCCAGCATTTT; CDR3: CASSHPPPRGSNQPQHF
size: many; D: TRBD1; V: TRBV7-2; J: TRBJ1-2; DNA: TGTGCCAGCAGTCTTACAGGGGACTATGGCTACACCTTC; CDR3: CASSLTGDYGYTF
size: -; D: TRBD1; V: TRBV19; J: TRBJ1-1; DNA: TGTGCCAGTAGTACCCTGGACAGGGGACGTTCGGAAGCTTTCTTT; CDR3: CASSTLDRGRSEAFF
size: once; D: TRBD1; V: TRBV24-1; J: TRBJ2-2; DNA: TGTGCCACCAGTGATTTGGGGACAGGGGTCACCGGGGAGCTGTTTTTT; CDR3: CATSDLGTGVTGELFF
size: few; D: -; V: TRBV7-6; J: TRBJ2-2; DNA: TGTGCCAGCAGCTTAGTCAGCACCGGGGAGCTGTTTTTT; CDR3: CASSLVSTGELFF
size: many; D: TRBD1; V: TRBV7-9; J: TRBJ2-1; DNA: TGTGCCAGCAGCATAAGACAGGGGGGGGCCTACAATGAGCAGTTCTTC; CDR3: CASSIRQGGAYNEQFF
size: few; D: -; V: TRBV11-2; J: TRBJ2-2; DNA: TGTGCCAGCAGCTTAGAGGCGGGTAACACCGGGGAGCTGTTTTTT; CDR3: CASSLEAGNTGELFF
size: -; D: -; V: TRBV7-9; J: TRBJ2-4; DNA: TGTGCCAGCAGCTTAATTGCAGGGGTAGCCAAAAACATTCAGTACTTC; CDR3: CASSLIAGVAKNIQYF
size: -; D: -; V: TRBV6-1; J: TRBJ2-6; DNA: TGTGCCAGCAGGACCGGGGACTCTGGGGCCAACGTCCTGACTTTC; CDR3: CASRTGDSGANVLTF
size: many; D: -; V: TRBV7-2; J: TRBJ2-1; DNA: TGTGCCAGCAGCCTTCAGAGGAGCTCCTACAATGAGCAGTTCTTC; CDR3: CASSLQRSSYNEQFF
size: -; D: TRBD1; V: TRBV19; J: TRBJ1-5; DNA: TGTGCCAGTAGTTCCGCAGGGGGAGGCAATCAGCCCCAGCATTTT; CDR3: CASSSAGGGNQPQHF
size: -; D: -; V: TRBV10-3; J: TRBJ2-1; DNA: TGTGCCATCAGTGAGTTCGAGGGGGATTACTACAATGAGCAGTTCTTC; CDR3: CAISEFEGDYYNEQFF
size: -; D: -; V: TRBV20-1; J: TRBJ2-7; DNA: TGCAGTGCGGCGGGACAACGGGGCGAGCAGTACTTC; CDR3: CSAAGQRGEQYF
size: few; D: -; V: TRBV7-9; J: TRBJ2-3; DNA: TGTGCCTCCCAGAGGGCAGATACGCAGTATTTT; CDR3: CASQRADTQYF
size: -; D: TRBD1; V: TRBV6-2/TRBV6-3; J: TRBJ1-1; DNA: TGTGCCAGCAGTAGAGGGGGCGCCGACACTGAAGCTTTCTTT; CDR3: CASSRGGADTEAFF
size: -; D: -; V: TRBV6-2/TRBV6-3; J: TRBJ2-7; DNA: TGTGCCAGCACCCCAGCCTCGGACAGTACCTACGAGCAGTACTTC; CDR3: CASTPASDSTYEQYF
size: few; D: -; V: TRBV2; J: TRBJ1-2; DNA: TGTGCCAGCAGTCCTAACGGACAGAGAGGTGGCTACACCTTC; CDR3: CASSPNGQRGGYTF